The 16 T cell receptor beta chains presented below share a single source sample, sequenced in a study of spatial heterogeneity in lung cancer (dated by TCRdb to the late 2010s). The time point tag for this specimen amounts to: sample taken at primary tumor resection. The study at large found these results: The number of expanded intratumoral alpha and beta TCRs correlated with the tumor nonsynonymous mutation count.

Libraries were prepared through 5' RACE. Sequencing was carried out with a NextSeq 500. TCRdb handled the public reads itself, with Q25 trimming in fastp and clone calling in MiXCR, and kept productive beta chains. Rows with a matching CDR3 protein are joined into one entry that keeps the most common DNA and genes. This sample has fewer than 6,500 distinct CDR3 sequences in its table, and more than 7.5% of those were observed once. Roughly 30% of the sample is in the top ten clones. The antigens of these receptors remain unknown. The starting material was lung tumor tissue, obtained at surgery. These receptors all stem from a female donor with early-stage non-small cell lung cancer.

The genes are TRBV7-3 and TRBJ2-2, with D perhaps matching TRBD1 (6 bases). Trimming shortened V by 1 base and J by 0 bases, and 6 bases separated the two germline ends. The CDR3 spans 15 residues. In germline, CDR1 is SGHTA, CDR2 FQGTGA. The CDR3: CASSLRGPNTGELFF. For the CDR3, the DNA is TGTGCCAGCAGCTTAAGGGGGCCGAACACCGGGGAGCTGTTTTTT. The whole variable domain, remainder taken from reference TRBV7-3 and TRBJ2-2, is GAGVSQTPSNKVTEKGKYVELRCDPISGHTALYWYRQSLGQGPEFLIYFQGTGAADDSGLPNDRFFAVRPEGSVSTLKIQRTERGDSAVYLCASSLRGPNTGELFFGEGSRLTVL.

This clonotype was counted at least ten times. The rearrangement joins TRBV6-6 to TRBJ2-7; TRBD1 matches at 7 bases. The CDR3 consists of 11 residues. Trimming removed 6 bases from V and 7 bases from J; junction bases left unmatched: 3. The germline gives CDR1 MNHNY, CDR2 SVGAGI (reference sequence). CDR3 residues: CASSSRGEQYV. CDR3 in DNA: TGTGCCAGCAGCTCCAGGGGGGAGCAGTACGTC.

This rearrangement joins TRBV5-1 to TRBJ2-2; TRBD1 matches at 7 bases. J lost 7 bases, V lost 4 bases, and 10 bases had no gene match. CDR1 and CDR2 (germline): SGHRS, YFSETQ. The CDR3 length is 15 residues. CDR3 sequence (DNA): TGCGCCAGCAGCCGAGACAGGGCACAGGACGGGGAGCTGTTTTTT. Translating gives CASSRDRAQDGELFF.

This clonotype was recorded at least ten times. This chain joins TRBV27 and TRBJ1-5, with D possibly TRBD1 on 6 matching bases. Deletions cut 8 bases from V and 3 bases from J, with 17 bases between. CDR3 length equals 15 residues. Germline CDR1 reads MNHEY; CDR2 reads SMNVEV (reference sequence). In DNA form, the CDR3 reads TGTGCCAGCGGATTACAGGGTACCGCCAATCAGCCCCAGCATTTT. As protein: CASGLQGTANQPQHF.

In its sample, this clonotype was seen a few times. The chain carries TRBV4-2 and TRBJ2-1; TRBD2 matches at 15 bases. Germline-derived CDR1 and CDR2 are LGHNA and YNFKEQ. The trim removed 4 bases at V and 6 bases at J, leaving 13 bases unmatched. This CDR3 has 19 residues. CDR3 DNA: TGTGCCAGCAGCCCGGGACTAGCGGGAGGAACGACCGGCGGCAATGAGCAGTTCTTC. As protein: CASSPGLAGGTTGGNEQFF.

This chain connects TRBV7-6 to TRBJ2-5; D gene unclear. Per the germline V gene, CDR1 is SGHVS and CDR2 is FNYEAQ. Trimming removed 1 base from V and 4 bases from J, with 19 bases in between. The CDR3 runs to 17 residues. The CDR3 here is CASSLVPSWEGRETQYF. The CDR3, as DNA: TGTGCCAGCAGCTTAGTTCCCTCGTGGGAAGGTCGAGAGACCCAGTACTTC.

The CDR3 DNA follows: TGCAGCGTTAATGGAGTGGCAACGTCCTCCTACAATGAGCAGTTCTTC. Residues: CSVNGVATSSYNEQFF. The rearrangement uses TRBV29-1 and TRBJ2-1; D gene ambiguous. Germline V gives CDR1 SQVTM, CDR2 ANQGSEA. Trimming removed 5 bases at V and 0 bases at J, with 17 bases between. The CDR3 has 16 amino acids.

This clonotype is judged medium-sized (0.01 to 0.1%). The chain joins TRBV10-3 to TRBJ2-5, with D hard to call. Germline lookup yields CDR1 ENHRY and CDR2 SYGVKD. Trimming left V 2 bases short and J 4 bases short, with 5 bases between. This CDR3 contains 12 residues. CDR3 DNA sequence: TGTGCCATCAGTGAGGGTGGAGAGACCCAGTACTTC. Residues: CAISEGGETQYF.

This clonotype ranks as medium-sized. The V and J genes are TRBV5-4 and TRBJ2-3, with TRBD2 identical over 10 bases. Losses at the gene ends were 7 bases for V and 2 bases for J; bases not matched to a gene: 13. The CDR3 has 17 residues. The germline gives CDR1 SGHNT, CDR2 YYREEE (reference sequence). The DNA of the CDR3 is TGTGCCAGCGGAATTAGCGGGGGGCCTCCCAACACAGATACGCAGTATTTT. As protein: CASGISGGPPNTDTQYF.

In this sample, this clonotype turned up many times. The chain links TRBV4-1 to TRBJ2-5; the match to TRBD1 covers 8 bases. The V gene's germline CDR1 is MGHRA and CDR2 YSYEKL. The CDR3 has 15 amino acids. The ends lost 7 bases at V and 1 base at J; junction bases unmatched: 8. This CDR3 is CASTPTGQAQETQYF. CDR3 nucleotide sequence: TGCGCCAGCACCCCGACGGGACAGGCCCAAGAGACCCAGTACTTC.

This clonotype was counted ten times or more. The chain is built from TRBV7-2 and TRBJ2-3; D uncertain. The germline V and J ends were trimmed by 1 base and 0 bases, with 8 bases remaining between them. CDR1 is SGHTA, CDR2 FQGNSA, per germline. CDR3 size: 15 residues. Written as DNA, the CDR3 is TGTGCCAGCAGCTTAGGGGGTTGGAGCACAGATACGCAGTATTTT. It encodes CASSLGGWSTDTQYF.

By its share, this clonotype is medium-sized (0.01 to 0.1%). The chain joins TRBV5-6 to TRBJ1-1; maybe TRBD1 (6 bases). This CDR3 has 12 residues. Germline-derived CDR1 and CDR2 are SGHDT and YYEEEE. Trimming stripped 7 bases from V and 4 bases from J, with 11 bases between. The CDR3 sequence: CASSQGLTEAFF. The DNA for the CDR3 is TGTGCCAGCTCCCAGGGGCTCACTGAAGCTTTCTTT.

This clonotype was counted ten times or more. The chain recombines TRBV6-6 with TRBJ2-5, with no clear D. This CDR3 contains 12 residues. Germline assignment: CDR1 MNHNY and CDR2 SVGAGI (reference sequence). Trimming removed 0 bases from V and 5 bases from J, with 4 bases in between. CDR3 DNA sequence: TGTGCCAGCAGTTACTCCGTGGAGACCCAGTACTTC. Its protein is CASSYSVETQYF.

This clonotype has ten or more counts. The chain joins TRBV2 to TRBJ2-1; D may correspond to TRBD1 or TRBD2 (5 bases each). Germline CDR1 is SNHLY and CDR2 is FYNNEI. Trimming stripped 6 bases from V and 10 bases from J, with 10 bases between. The CDR3 spans 11 residues. CDR3 sequence reads: CASSWDVEQFF. For the CDR3, the DNA is TGTGCCAGCAGCTGGGACGTGGAGCAGTTCTTC.

V and J are TRBV10-3 and TRBJ1-5; TRBD1 aligns across 7 bases. The trim removed 3 bases at V and 5 bases at J, leaving 13 bases unmatched. In germline, CDR1 is ENHRY, CDR2 SYGVKD. This CDR3 spans 17 amino acids. The CDR3 DNA sequence: TGTGCCATCAGTGAATCCCGAAGGGGGACAGCAGATCAGCCCCAGCATTTT. Protein: CAISESRRGTADQPQHF.

This clonotype occurred many times. This chain uses TRBV9 with TRBJ1-2; D is uncertain. The length of the CDR3 is 15 residues. Germline CDR1 reads SGDLS; CDR2 reads YYNGEE. Trimming left V 4 bases short and J 4 bases short, with 17 bases between. The chain's CDR3 is CASSPQVSGLYGYTF. The CDR3 region has the DNA TGTGCCAGCAGCCCTCAGGTATCAGGCCTCTATGGCTACACCTTC.